This T cell receptor (beta chain) was sequenced during a study of regulatory T cells in long-lasting Graves disease. Relying on iRepertoire HTBI primers and Arm-PCR of CDR3 regions, the team built TCR beta libraries. Per the original methods: Sample data revealed about 60 TRBV and 12 to 15 TRBJ segments. TCRdb reprocessed the multiplex PCR reads with MiXCR, giving one entry per CDR3 protein. For this entry, the V and J calls and clone size follow TCRdb and not the study's own pipeline. The top ten hold about 61% of the sample, which has about 290,000 distinct CDR3 sequences, 22% seen once. With 0 bases removed from V and 10 bases from J, the gap between germline ends came to 6 bases. The CDR3 is made up of 12 amino acids. Per the germline V gene, CDR1 is ENHRY and CDR2 is SYGVKD. As to time point: persistent/refractory GD, antithyroid drugs over 5 years with positive TRAb. Following extraction of RNA from PBMCs, that RNA was used to make the TCR library.

The chain has TRBV10-3 and TRBJ1-4; D call uncertain. The sequence derives from a female donor with Graves disease. The material sequenced was peripheral blood mononuclear cells (PBMCs), taken when the disease was refractory, from a patient treated with antithyroid drugs. The CDR3 is CAISESRVKLFF. As DNA, the CDR3 is TGTGCCATCAGTGAGTCTCGGGTAAAACTGTTTTTT.